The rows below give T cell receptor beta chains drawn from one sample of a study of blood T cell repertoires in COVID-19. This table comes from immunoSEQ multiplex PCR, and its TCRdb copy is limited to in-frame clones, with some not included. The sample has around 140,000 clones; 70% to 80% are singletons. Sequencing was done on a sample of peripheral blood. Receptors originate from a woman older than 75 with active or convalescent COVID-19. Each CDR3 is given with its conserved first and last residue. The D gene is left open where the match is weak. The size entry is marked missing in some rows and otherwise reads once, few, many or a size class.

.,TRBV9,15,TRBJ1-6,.,TGTGCCAGCAGCGCCGGACAGACCGCAAATTCACCCCTCCACTTT,CASSAGQTANSPLHF
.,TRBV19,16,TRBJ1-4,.,TGTGCCAGTAGTATCGGCCAAGGAGGACCACATGAAAAACTGTTTTTT,CASSIGQGGPHEKLFF
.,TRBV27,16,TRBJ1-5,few,TGTGCCAGCAGTTTAGTCTGGGGGGAGGCCACTGGGCCCCAGCATTTT,CASSLVWGEATGPQHF
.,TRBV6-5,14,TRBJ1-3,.,TGTGCCAGCAGCTCCGGGATCTCTGGAAACACCATATATTTT,CASSSGISGNTIYF
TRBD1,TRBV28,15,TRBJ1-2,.,TGTGCCAGCAGTCCTGGGGGGACAGGGGTTTATGGCTACACCTTC,CASSPGGTGVYGYTF
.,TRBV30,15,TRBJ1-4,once,TGTGCCTGGAGTCCCGCCCCCGGGGGTAATGAAAAACTGTTTTTT,CAWSPAPGGNEKLFF
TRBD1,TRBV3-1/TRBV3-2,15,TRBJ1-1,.,TGTGCCAGCAGCCAGGGGACAGGGGGCTTGGCTGAAGCTTTCTTT,CASSQGTGGLAEAFF
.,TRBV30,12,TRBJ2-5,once,TGTGCCTGGACCGGGGACCAAGAGACCCAGTACTTC,CAWTGDQETQYF
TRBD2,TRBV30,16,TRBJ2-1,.,TGTGCCTGGAGTGGGACCCTAGCGGGGGGGGGAAATGAGCAGTTCTTC,CAWSGTLAGGGNEQFF
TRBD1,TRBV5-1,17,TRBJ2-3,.,TGCGCCAGCAGCTTATCTACCGGGACAGGGATTGAAGATACGCAGTATTTT,CASSLSTGTGIEDTQYF
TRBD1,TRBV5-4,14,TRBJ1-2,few,TGTGCCAGCAGACTGACAGGGTCTAACTATGGCTACACCTTC,CASRLTGSNYGYTF
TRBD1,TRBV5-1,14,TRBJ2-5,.,TGCGCCAGCAGCCCGGGACAGGGGACGGAGACCCAGTACTTC,CASSPGQGTETQYF
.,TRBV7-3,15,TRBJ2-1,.,TGTGCCAGCAGCTTACAGACTACCTCCTACAATGAGCAGTTCTTC,CASSLQTTSYNEQFF
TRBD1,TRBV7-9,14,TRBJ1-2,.,TGTGCCAGCAGCTTAAACGGACAGGAATATGGCTACACCTTC,CASSLNGQEYGYTF
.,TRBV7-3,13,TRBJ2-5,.,TGTGCCAGCAGCTTAATTCCAGGAGAGACCCAGTACTTC,CASSLIPGETQYF
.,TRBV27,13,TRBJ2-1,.,TGTGCCAGCAGTTTCCTGGACAGCAATGAGCAGTTCTTC,CASSFLDSNEQFF
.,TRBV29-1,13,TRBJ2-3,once,TGCAGCGTTGTCGGGGGACGCACAGATACGCAGTATTTT,CSVVGGRTDTQYF
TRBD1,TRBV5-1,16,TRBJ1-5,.,TGCGCCAGCAGCCCCCGCCCGACAGGGAACAATCAGCCCCAGCATTTT,CASSPRPTGNNQPQHF
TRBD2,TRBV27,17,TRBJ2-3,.,TGTGCCAGCAGATTCGTGGGACTAGCGGCAGTCGCAGATACGCAGTATTTT,CASRFVGLAAVADTQYF
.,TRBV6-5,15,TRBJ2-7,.,TGTGCCAGCAGCCCCAGGGATGCGCGGGGTGAGGAGCAGTACTTC,CASSPRDARGEEQYF
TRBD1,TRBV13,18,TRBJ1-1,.,TGTGCCAGCAGCTTACGTCTCTTGTCCCGGACAGGCGACACTGAAGCTTTCTTT,CASSLRLLSRTGDTEAFF
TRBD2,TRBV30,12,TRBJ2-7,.,TGTGCCTGGAATCCGGGGGGAGGTGAGCAGTACTTC,CAWNPGGGEQYF
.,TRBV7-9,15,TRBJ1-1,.,TGTGCCAGCAGCTTAGCAACGGGACAGAACACTGAAGCTTTCTTT,CASSLATGQNTEAFF
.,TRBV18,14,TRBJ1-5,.,TGTGCCAGCTCACCTTTCAGGAACAATCAGCCCCAGCATTTT,CASSPFRNNQPQHF
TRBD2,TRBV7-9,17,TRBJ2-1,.,TGTGCCAGCAGCCCAAAACGGCGTCTAGCGGGGGGGAATGAGCAGTTCTTC,CASSPKRRLAGGNEQFF
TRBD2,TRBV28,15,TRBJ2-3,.,TGTGCCAGCAGTTTAATCCGGGGGGGCCCGTATACGCAGTATTTT,CASSLIRGGPYTQYF
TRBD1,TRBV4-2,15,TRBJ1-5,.,TGTGCCAGCAGCCAAGAAGGGACAGGGAATCAGCCCCAGCATTTT,CASSQEGTGNQPQHF
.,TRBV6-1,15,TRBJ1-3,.,TGTGCCAGCAGTGAAGCGCGGCGCGGGGGAAACACCATATATTTT,CASSEARRGGNTIYF
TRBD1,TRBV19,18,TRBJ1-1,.,TGTGCCAGTAGTACTCCTCGGACAGGGTTTTCGATGGACACTGAAGCTTTCTTT,CASSTPRTGFSMDTEAFF
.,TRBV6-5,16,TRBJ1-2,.,TGTGCCAGCAGTTATACCTACAGGGTCCCGACCTATGGCTACACCTTC,CASSYTYRVPTYGYTF
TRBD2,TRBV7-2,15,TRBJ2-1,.,TGTGCCAGCAGCTTATTTGTAGCGGGGGACAATGAGCAGTTCTTC,CASSLFVAGDNEQFF
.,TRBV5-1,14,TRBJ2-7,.,TGCGCCAGCAGCTTGGCCACGGTCTCCTACGAGCAGTACTTC,CASSLATVSYEQYF
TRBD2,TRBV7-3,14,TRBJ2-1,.,TGCGCCAGCAGCTCGGGACTAGCGGGGGGGCTTGTTTTCTTC,CASSSGLAGGLVFF
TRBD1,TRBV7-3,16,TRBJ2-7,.,TGTGCCAGCAGCCCTGGGACAGGCGTCAGCTCCTACGAGCAGTACTTC,CASSPGTGVSSYEQYF
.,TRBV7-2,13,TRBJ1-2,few,TGTGCCAGCAGCTCCAGGGCAAACTATGGCTACACCTTC,CASSSRANYGYTF
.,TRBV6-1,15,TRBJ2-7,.,TGTGCCAGCTCAGAGGGTGGGTACCGGTCAGGCGAGCAGTACTTC,CASSEGGYRSGEQYF
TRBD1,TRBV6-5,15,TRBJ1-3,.,TGTGCCAGCAGTCAGACAGGGGATCGTGGAAACACCATATATTTT,CASSQTGDRGNTIYF
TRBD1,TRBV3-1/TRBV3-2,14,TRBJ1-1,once,TGTGCCAGCAGCGCCCGGACAGGGAACACTGAAGCTTTCTTT,CASSARTGNTEAFF
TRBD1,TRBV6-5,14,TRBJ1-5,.,TGTGCCAGCAGGACAGGGGGCGGAAATCAGCCCCAGCATTTT,CASRTGGGNQPQHF
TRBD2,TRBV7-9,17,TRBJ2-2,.,TGTGCCAGCAGCCTCAATAGCGGGGGGGTGTTCACCGGGGAGCTGTTTTTT,CASSLNSGGVFTGELFF